This T cell receptor beta chain was identified in a study of blood T cell repertoires in COVID-19. Study as a whole: The United States, Italy and Spain supplied acute and convalescent COVID-19 samples.

This clone was seen only a few times. Using immunoSEQ multiplex PCR, the repertoire was profiled, and TCRdb retains in-frame clones only, with some absent. The table includes approximately 200,000 clones, around 80% detected once. Per the germline V gene, CDR1 is PRHDT and CDR2 is FYEKMQ (reference sequence). CDR3 length equals 15 residues. After removal of 4 bases from V and 1 base from J, the junction contained 7 bases not matched to a gene. The study recruited people aged roughly 18 to 95 years across 20 to 30 US areas. Categorization into cohorts depended on clinical history that participants reported.

Material for sequencing was PBMCs or T cells enriched from blood (not recorded which). The receptor comes from a man in his sixties who had recovered from COVID-19. This sequence joins TRBV13 and TRBJ2-7; 7 bases are shared with TRBD1. The CDR3 reads CASSSSRQGSYEQYF. The CDR3 bases are TGTGCCAGCAGCTCTTCCCGACAGGGATCCTACGAGCAGTACTTC. The full variable domain, its missing parts supplied by reference TRBV13 and TRBJ2-7, is AAGVIQSPRHLIKEKRETATLKCYPIPRHDTVYWYQQGPGQDPQFLISFYEKMQSDKGSIPDRFSAQQFSDYHSELNMSSLELGDSALYFCASSSSRQGSYEQYFGPGTRLTVT.